These T cell receptor beta chains were read from a single sample in a study of blood T cells in healthy people across ages. TCRdb analysed the 5' RACE reads with MiXCR anew, one entry per CDR3 protein. Of 750,000 to 950,000 distinct CDR3 sequences listed, 50% to 65% were seen once; the top ten hold roughly two fifths. Input material: blood. Every receptor here comes from an older man in good health. Both conserved end residues are part of each CDR3. D genes are given only for firm matches. Size is omitted from some rows. Given values are once, few, many or a class for expanded clones.

V,J,size,D,DNA,CDR3
TRBV20-1,TRBJ2-7,-,-,TGCAGTGCTAGAGATCCCAGGGGCCCAACCCACAATGAGCAGTACTTC,CSARDPRGPTHNEQYF
TRBV3-1,TRBJ2-1,-,-,TGTGCCAGCAGCCATGGGGGCCGGGGCAATGAGCAGTTCTTC,CASSHGGRGNEQFF
TRBV20-1,TRBJ2-7,-,-,TGCAGTGCTAGAAAGGAACCCTACGAGCAGTACTTC,CSARKEPYEQYF
TRBV5-1,TRBJ2-4,few,TRBD1,TGCGCCAGCAGCCCGGTGGGACAGGGGGCGCTTGAGCAGTACTTC,CASSPVGQGALEQYF
TRBV15,TRBJ1-1,-,-,TGTGCCACCAGCAGAGATCCAGACCGAGAAGCTTTCTTT,CATSRDPDREAFF
TRBV25-1,TRBJ1-1,-,-,TGTGCCAGCAGTGAAGGGACAAAAGGCACTGAAGCTTTCTTT,CASSEGTKGTEAFF
TRBV20-1,TRBJ2-5,-,TRBD2,TGCAGTGCTAGCCTAGGCCCGGGAGGAGAGACCCAGTACTTC,CSASLGPGGETQYF
TRBV29-1,TRBJ2-5,-,-,TGCAGCGTTGCCCCCACAGTCACCAATGAGCAGTACTTC,CSVAPTVTNEQYF
TRBV3-1,TRBJ1-6,once,-,TGTGCCAGCAGTCGACACACCGCCCGGAATAATTCACCCCTCCACTTT,CASSRHTARNNSPLHF
TRBV5-5,TRBJ2-7,-,TRBD2,TGTGCCAGCGCGCCGGGGGGATCGGGGGAGCAGTACTTC,CASAPGGSGEQYF
TRBV7-2,TRBJ2-5,-,-,TGTGCCAGCAGCTTAGAGCCCAGGGAGACCCAGTACTTC,CASSLEPRETQYF
TRBV9,TRBJ1-2,-,TRBD1,TGTGCCAGCAGCGCGGGACAGCTAACCTATGGCTACACCTTC,CASSAGQLTYGYTF
TRBV29-1,TRBJ2-1,-,-,TGCAGCGTTGATGTTCATAAGACCTACAATGAGCAGTTCTTC,CSVDVHKTYNEQFF
TRBV28,TRBJ1-6,-,-,TGTGCCAGCAGTTTGGGCCGAGATTCACCCCTCCACTTT,CASSLGRDSPLHF
TRBV6-1,TRBJ2-5,few,TRBD2,TGTGCCAGCAGTGTCCTATTCAGCGGGGTCCAGGAGACCCAGTACTTC,CASSVLFSGVQETQYF
TRBV7-2,TRBJ1-2,-,-,TGTGCCAGCAGCGCCCGGACATCTAACTATGGCTACACCTTC,CASSARTSNYGYTF
TRBV7-9,TRBJ2-1,few,TRBD2,TGTGCCAGCAGCTTGGCGGGAGAGTTCAATGAGCAGTTCTTC,CASSLAGEFNEQFF
TRBV15,TRBJ1-2,-,-,TGTGCCACCAGCAGAGCGGACAGCCCGGAGAGCTACACCTTC,CATSRADSPESYTF
TRBV29-1,TRBJ2-7,-,-,TGCAGCGTTGGCCAAGTGGGAGGCTCCTACGAGCAGTACTTC,CSVGQVGGSYEQYF
TRBV7-3,TRBJ2-5,-,TRBD2,TGTGCCAGCAGCGGGCAGGCGGGAGCGACTGAGCAGTACTTC,CASSGQAGATEQYF
TRBV11-2,TRBJ2-7,-,-,TGTGCCAGCAGTTGGGCGGGCTACGAGCAGTACTTC,CASSWAGYEQYF
TRBV7-9,TRBJ2-7,few,TRBD2,TGTGCCAGCAGCCTGGGACTAGCGGGAGTGGGTTCCTACGAGCAGTACTTC,CASSLGLAGVGSYEQYF
TRBV29-1,TRBJ1-1,-,-,TGCAGCGTTGACGGGGCCGGGGGGACAACTGAAGCTTTCTTT,CSVDGAGGTTEAFF
TRBV3-1,TRBJ1-1,-,-,TGTGCCAGCAGCCAAGTCGCGCGGACGAACACTGAAGCTTTCTTT,CASSQVARTNTEAFF
TRBV7-3,TRBJ2-5,-,-,TGTGCCAGCAGCTCCGGGGGGCTAGAGACCCAGTACTTC,CASSSGGLETQYF
TRBV7-3,TRBJ2-5,-,TRBD2,TGTGCCAGCAGCTCCACTAGCGGGAGGAGCGAGACCCAGTACTTC,CASSSTSGRSETQYF
TRBV20-1,TRBJ2-1,-,TRBD2,TGCAGTGCTAGAGGTCTACTAGCGGACAACTACAATGAGCAGTTCTTC,CSARGLLADNYNEQFF
TRBV6-1,TRBJ1-1,-,-,TGTGCCAGCAGGGGGGAGATTTCGGCTCCCACTGAAGCTTTCTTT,CASRGEISAPTEAFF
TRBV13,TRBJ2-5,-,TRBD2,TGTGCCAGCAGCTTAGGTGGGACTAGCGGGATCCAAGAGACCCAGTACTTC,CASSLGGTSGIQETQYF
TRBV6-5,TRBJ1-2,few,-,TGTGCCAGCAGTTACTCTTTCGGCGCGGGTCCCTATGGCTACACCTTC,CASSYSFGAGPYGYTF
TRBV10-3,TRBJ2-3,-,-,TGTGCCATCAGTGCGACGGGGGACAGCACAGATACGCAGTATTTT,CAISATGDSTDTQYF